This T cell receptor (beta chain) comes out of a study of T cells in Graves' hyperthyroidism and ophthalmopathy. Points on this clonotype: The final CDR3 position lacks the conserved phenylalanine or tryptophan, pointing to a likely read error.

Authors of the study amplified TCR beta CDR3 regions from RNA transcripts. RT-PCR in the first round (using the HTBI primer set) targeted the TCR CDR3. TCRdb reprocessed the multiplex PCR reads with MiXCR, giving one entry per CDR3 protein. The repertoire consists of some 500,000 distinct CDR3 sequences, with less than 25% occurring once and the leading ten covering 11%. This TCR was sampled from a woman in her twenties or thirties with Graves' ophthalmopathy. Specimen: blood.

CDR3 sequence (DNA): TGTGCCAGCAGTTTGTCTAGCCGGGAGACCCAGTACCTC. Its translation is CASSLSSRETQYL. The J gene is TRBJ2-5, the V gene TRBV12-3 or TRBV12-4, with a possible D match to TRBD2 (5 bases). This CDR3 comprises 13 residues. Trimming removed 3 bases from V and 5 bases from J, with 10 bases in between.